The 17 T cell receptor beta chains below all came from one sample that was sequenced in a study of cytomegalovirus exposure and HLA in healthy donors. The PCR ran on 60 Vbeta and 13 Jbeta primers. Sequenced by immunoSEQ multiplex PCR; TCRdb stores in-frame clones only, minus some. Of some 140,000 clones detected, under 75% appear once; the ten largest clones hold under 2.5%. Material: PBMCs. The receptors were gathered from a woman in her forties in good health and CMV-seronegative.

The V and J genes are TRBV5-1 and TRBJ1-2; 11 bases align to TRBD1. This CDR3 has 14 amino acids. Germline-derived CDR1 and CDR2 are SGHRS and YFSETQ. Germline trimming cut 5 bases from V and 6 bases from J; bases unmatched to any gene: 6. The CDR3, as DNA: TGCGCCAGCAGGGAGGGACAGGGGGGCAATGGCTACACCTTC. It translates to CASREGQGGNGYTF.

The chain recombines TRBV29-1 with TRBJ1-5; 7 bases are shared with TRBD1. The CDR3 has 13 residues. With V trimmed by 6 bases and J by 3 bases, 5 bases remained unmatched. Germline CDR1 SQVTM, CDR2 ANQGSEA. The CDR3: CSVGQAINQPQHF. CDR3 nucleotide sequence: TGCAGCGTAGGACAGGCGATCAATCAGCCCCAGCATTTT.

CDR3 region: CAWSAGVAYEQYF. As DNA, the CDR3 is TGTGCCTGGAGTGCCGGGGTAGCCTACGAGCAGTACTTC. The V call is TRBV30, the J call TRBJ2-7; TRBD2 is a possible D gene (5 bases). Per germline, CDR1 GTSNPN and CDR2 SVGIG (reference sequence). The V end lost 1 base, the J end lost 2 bases, and 9 bases lay between the germline ends. This CDR3 is 13 amino acids long. The full variable domain, in which reference TRBV30 and TRBJ2-7 provide the parts outside the CDR3, is SQTIHQWPATLVQPVGSPLSLECTVEGTSNPNLYWYRQAAGRGLQLLFYSVGIGQISSEVPQNLSASRPQDRQFILSSKKLLLSDSGFYLCAWSAGVAYEQYFGPGTRLTVT.

This chain joins TRBV5-6 and TRBJ1-1; 7 bases fit TRBD1. Germline assignment: CDR1 SGHDT and CDR2 YYEEEE. The ends lost 4 bases at V and 0 bases at J; junction bases unmatched: 6. The CDR3 is 15 amino acids. This CDR3 is CASSPTGTVNTEAFF. In DNA, the CDR3 is TGTGCCAGCAGCCCAACCGGGACAGTGAACACTGAAGCTTTCTTT.

This clone was detected a few times. The V and J genes are TRBV5-1 and TRBJ1-2, with D perhaps TRBD1 (5 bases). Trimming took off 6 bases at V and 4 bases at J, with 10 bases between the two ends. CDR1 and CDR2 from the germline V gene are SGHRS and YFSETQ. The CDR3 runs 12 residues. CDR3 region: CASTGGAYGYTF. CDR3 nucleotides: TGCGCCAGCACCGGAGGGGCCTATGGCTACACCTTC.

The rearrangement joins TRBV2 to TRBJ2-6; TRBD1 aligns across 9 bases. J gave up 0 bases and V 4 bases, and 1 base lay outside the gene matches. The CDR3 has 16 amino acids. Germline lookup yields CDR1 SNHLY and CDR2 FYNNEI. The CDR3 DNA reads as TGTGCCAGCAGTGCGGACAGGGGCTCTGGGGCCAACGTCCTGACTTTC. It is translated as CASSADRGSGANVLTF.

The genes are TRBV11-2 and TRBJ1-1; perhaps TRBD1 as D (5 bases). CDR1 is SGHAT, CDR2 FQNNGV, per germline. With 7 bases removed from V and 0 bases from J, the gap between germline ends came to 15 bases. The CDR3 consists of 15 residues. In DNA form, the CDR3 reads TGTGCCAGCAACACAGGACGGGTCTTGAACACTGAAGCTTTCTTT. This codes for CASNTGRVLNTEAFF.

The chain uses TRBV27 and TRBJ1-2, with 8 bases matching TRBD1. The CDR3 is 14 amino acids. V trimming: 1 base; J trimming: 10 bases; junction bases outside the gene matches: 8. The germline gives CDR1 MNHEY, CDR2 SMNVEV (reference sequence). CDR3 amino acids: CASSLFGQGEDYTF. The DNA of the CDR3 is TGTGCCAGCAGTTTATTCGGACAGGGTGAAGACTACACCTTC.

V gene TRBV5-1 combines with J gene TRBJ2-7; a possible D gene is TRBD2 (5 bases). CDR3 length equals 14 residues. Trimming cost V 2 bases and J 0 bases, with 9 bases left between them. The germline gives CDR1 SGHRS, CDR2 YFSETQ. Here the CDR3 DNA reads TGCGCCAGCAGCTTTGAGGGCCTCTCCTACGAGCAGTACTTC. Residues: CASSFEGLSYEQYF.

The chain recombines TRBV7-9 with TRBJ1-1, with 8 bases identical to TRBD1. The CDR3 is 15 residues long. V shed 4 bases, J shed 2 bases, and the junction held 6 bases outside the gene matches. Germline CDR1 reads SEHNR; CDR2 reads FQNEAQ (reference sequence). CDR3 sequence (DNA): TGTGCCAGCAGCTACAACAGGGGGGAAAACACTGAAGCTTTCTTT. It codes for CASSYNRGENTEAFF.

The gene calls are TRBV29-1 and TRBJ1-1; no clear D gene. This CDR3 comprises 12 residues. In germline, CDR1 is SQVTM, CDR2 ANQGSEA. V lost 6 bases to trimming and J lost 1 base, with 9 bases between them. The CDR3 DNA is TGCAGCGTCCAGACGGGGAACACTGAAGCTTTCTTT. Translation: CSVQTGNTEAFF.

This CDR3 reads CAISESTMDTGLTTNEKLFF. In nucleotides, the CDR3 is TGTGCCATCAGTGAGTCGACAATGGATACAGGGCTAACAACTAATGAAAAACTGTTTTTT. The rearrangement links TRBV10-3 to TRBJ1-4; possibly TRBD1 for D (6 bases). There are 20 residues in the CDR3. The germline V gene has CDR1 ENHRY and CDR2 SYGVKD. Trimming removed 0 bases at V and 0 bases at J, with 20 bases between.

The chain couples TRBV7-9 to TRBJ1-5; D possibly corresponds to TRBD1 (6 bases). The germline CDR1 and CDR2 sequences are SEHNR and FQNEAQ (reference sequence). V was clipped by 5 bases and J by 4 bases, with 21 bases between them. The CDR3 is made up of 17 amino acids. This chain's CDR3 is CASSRTTTTGLNQPQHF. The CDR3 DNA is TGTGCCAGCAGCCGGACCACTACGACAGGCCTAAATCAGCCCCAGCATTTT.

The chain recombines TRBV13 with TRBJ2-5, with 8 bases identical to TRBD2. The V gene's germline CDR1 is PRHDT and CDR2 FYEKMQ (reference sequence). V dropped 3 bases and J dropped 2; count of bases not matched to a gene: 2. This CDR3 contains 14 residues. Written as DNA, the CDR3 is TGTGCCAGCAGCTTTCGGGGGGGTCAAGAGACCCAGTACTTC. Translating gives CASSFRGGQETQYF.

This chain uses TRBV6-5 with TRBJ1-2; 11 bases are shared with TRBD1. The CDR3 is 14 residues long. From germline, CDR1 is MNHEY and CDR2 SVGAGI. V lost 7 bases to trimming and J lost 4 bases; unmatched junction nucleotides: 5. CDR3 amino acids: CASTLGTGGYGYTF. CDR3 DNA: TGTGCCAGCACCCTGGGGACAGGGGGCTATGGCTACACCTTC.

V is TRBV29-1 and J is TRBJ2-1; 14 positions match TRBD2. The CDR3 runs to 16 residues. V shed 4 bases, J shed 7 bases, and the junction held 9 bases outside the gene matches. From germline, CDR1 is SQVTM and CDR2 ANQGSEA. The CDR3 loop is CSVGYGLAGGRNEQFF. The CDR3 DNA sequence: TGCAGCGTTGGGTACGGACTAGCGGGGGGCCGAAATGAGCAGTTCTTC.

V gene TRBV19 combines with J gene TRBJ1-6; the D gene is possibly TRBD1 (5 bases). The CDR3 length is 16 residues. V was clipped by 3 bases and J by 10 bases, with 19 bases between them. Germline V gene lookup returns CDR1 LNHDA and CDR2 SQIVND (reference sequence). The CDR3 DNA reads as TGTGCCAGTAGTATGGGCCCTGGGGGGTCTGGATCACCCCTCCACTTT. Amino acid sequence: CASSMGPGGSGSPLHF.